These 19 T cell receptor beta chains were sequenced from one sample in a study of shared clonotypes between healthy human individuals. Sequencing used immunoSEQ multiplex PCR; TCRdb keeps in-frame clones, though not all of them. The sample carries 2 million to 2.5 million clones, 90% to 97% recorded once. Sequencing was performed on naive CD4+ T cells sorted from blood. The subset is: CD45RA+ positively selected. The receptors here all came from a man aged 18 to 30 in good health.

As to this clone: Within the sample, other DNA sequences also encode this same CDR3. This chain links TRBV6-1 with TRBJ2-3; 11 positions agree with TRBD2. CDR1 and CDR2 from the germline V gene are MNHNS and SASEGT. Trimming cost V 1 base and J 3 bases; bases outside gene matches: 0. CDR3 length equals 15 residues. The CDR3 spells CASSEGLAGTDTQYF. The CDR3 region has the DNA TGTGCCAGCAGTGAAGGACTAGCGGGGACAGATACGCAGTATTTT.

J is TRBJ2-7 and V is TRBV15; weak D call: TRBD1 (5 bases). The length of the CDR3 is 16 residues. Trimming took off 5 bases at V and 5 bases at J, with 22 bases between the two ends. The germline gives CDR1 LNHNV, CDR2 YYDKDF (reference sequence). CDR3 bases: TGTGCCACCAGCTCTCCAGTGGGGCCCGTATCACACGAGCAGTACTTC. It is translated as CATSSPVGPVSHEQYF.

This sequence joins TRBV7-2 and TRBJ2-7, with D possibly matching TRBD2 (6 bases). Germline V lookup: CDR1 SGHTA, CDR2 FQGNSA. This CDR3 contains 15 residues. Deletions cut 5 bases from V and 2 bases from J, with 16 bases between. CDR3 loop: CASSGAYGGTYEQYF. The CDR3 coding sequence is TGTGCCAGCAGCGGAGCCTACGGCGGGACCTACGAGCAGTACTTC.

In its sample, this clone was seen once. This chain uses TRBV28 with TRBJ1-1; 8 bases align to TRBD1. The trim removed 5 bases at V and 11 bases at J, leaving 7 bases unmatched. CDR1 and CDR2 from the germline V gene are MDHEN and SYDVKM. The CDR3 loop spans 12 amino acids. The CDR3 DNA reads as TGTGCCAGCAGTATTAGACAGGGGAACGCTTTCTTT. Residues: CASSIRQGNAFF.

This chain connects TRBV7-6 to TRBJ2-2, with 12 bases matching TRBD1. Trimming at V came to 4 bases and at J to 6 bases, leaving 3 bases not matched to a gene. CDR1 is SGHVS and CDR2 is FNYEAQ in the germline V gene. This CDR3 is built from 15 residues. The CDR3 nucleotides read TGTGCCAGCAGCTCCCGGGACAGGGGGCCCGGGGAGCTGTTTTTT. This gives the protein CASSSRDRGPGELFF.

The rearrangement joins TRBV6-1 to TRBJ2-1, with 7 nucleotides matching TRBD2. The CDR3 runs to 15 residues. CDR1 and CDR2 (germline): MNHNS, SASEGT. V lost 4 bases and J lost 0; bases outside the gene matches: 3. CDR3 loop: CASSAGGSSYNEQFF. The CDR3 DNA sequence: TGTGCCAGCAGTGCCGGGGGGAGCTCCTACAATGAGCAGTTCTTC.

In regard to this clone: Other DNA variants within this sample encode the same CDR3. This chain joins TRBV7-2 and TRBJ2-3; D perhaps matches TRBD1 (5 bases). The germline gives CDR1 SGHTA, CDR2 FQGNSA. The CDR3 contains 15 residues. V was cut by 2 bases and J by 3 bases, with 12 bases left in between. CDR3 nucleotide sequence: TGTGCCAGCAGCTTAAGGGGTAGGAAAACAGATACGCAGTATTTT. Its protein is CASSLRGRKTDTQYF.

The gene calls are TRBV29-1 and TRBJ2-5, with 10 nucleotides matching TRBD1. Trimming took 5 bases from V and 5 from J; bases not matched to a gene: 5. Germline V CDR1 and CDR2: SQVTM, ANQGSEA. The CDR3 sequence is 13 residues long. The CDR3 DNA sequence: TGCAGCGTTACGACAGGGGGCGGGGAGACCCAGTACTTC. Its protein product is CSVTTGGGETQYF.

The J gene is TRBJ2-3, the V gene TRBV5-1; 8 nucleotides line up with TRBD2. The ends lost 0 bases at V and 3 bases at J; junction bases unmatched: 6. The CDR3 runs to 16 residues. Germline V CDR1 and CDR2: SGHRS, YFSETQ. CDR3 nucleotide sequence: TGCGCCAGCAGCTTGGCCACGGGAGGGGGGACAGATACGCAGTATTTT. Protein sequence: CASSLATGGGTDTQYF.

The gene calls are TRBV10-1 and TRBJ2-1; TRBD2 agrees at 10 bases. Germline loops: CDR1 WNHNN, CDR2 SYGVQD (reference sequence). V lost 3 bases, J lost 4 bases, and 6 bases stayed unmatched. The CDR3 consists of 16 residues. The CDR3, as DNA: TGCGCCAGCAGTGAAGCCGCTAGCGGGGGATACAATGAGCAGTTCTTC. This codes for CASSEAASGGYNEQFF.

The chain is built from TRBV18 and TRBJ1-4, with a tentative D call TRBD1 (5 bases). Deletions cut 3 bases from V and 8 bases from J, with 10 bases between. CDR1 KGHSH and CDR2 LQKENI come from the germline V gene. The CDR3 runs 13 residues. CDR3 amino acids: CASSPRGDEKLFF. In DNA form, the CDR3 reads TGTGCCAGCTCACCTCGGGGGGACGAAAAACTGTTTTTT.

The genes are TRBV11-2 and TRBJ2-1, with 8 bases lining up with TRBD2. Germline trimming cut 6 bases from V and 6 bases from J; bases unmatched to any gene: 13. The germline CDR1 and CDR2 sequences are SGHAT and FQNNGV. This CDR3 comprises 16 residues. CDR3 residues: CASRSNPGLGSNEQFF. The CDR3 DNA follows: TGTGCCAGCAGATCGAATCCGGGACTAGGAAGCAATGAGCAGTTCTTC. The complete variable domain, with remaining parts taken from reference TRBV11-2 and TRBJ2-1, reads EAGVAQSPRYKIIEKRQSVAFWCNPISGHATLYWYQQILGQGPKLLIQFQNNGVVDDSQLPKDRFSAERLKGVDSTLKIQPAKLEDSAVYLCASRSNPGLGSNEQFFGPGTRLTVL.

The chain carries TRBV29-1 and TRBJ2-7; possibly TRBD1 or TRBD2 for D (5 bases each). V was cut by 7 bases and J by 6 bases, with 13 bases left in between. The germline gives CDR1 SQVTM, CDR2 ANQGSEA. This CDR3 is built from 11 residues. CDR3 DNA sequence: TGCAGCGGGAGAGGGGCGGGCGAGCAGTACTTC. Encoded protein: CSGRGAGEQYF.

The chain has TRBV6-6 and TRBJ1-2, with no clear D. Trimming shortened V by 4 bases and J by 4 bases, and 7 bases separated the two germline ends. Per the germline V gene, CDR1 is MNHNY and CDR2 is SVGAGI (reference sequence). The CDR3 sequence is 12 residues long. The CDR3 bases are TGTGCCAGCAGTTCCCCCACCTATGGCTACACCTTC. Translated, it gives CASSSPTYGYTF.

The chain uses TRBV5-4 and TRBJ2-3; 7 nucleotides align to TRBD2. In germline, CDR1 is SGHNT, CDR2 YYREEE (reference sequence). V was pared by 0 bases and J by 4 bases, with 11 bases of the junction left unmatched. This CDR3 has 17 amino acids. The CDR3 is CASSLGGEGLGSDTQYF. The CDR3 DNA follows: TGTGCCAGCAGCTTGGGTGGGGAGGGCCTTGGCTCAGATACGCAGTATTTT.

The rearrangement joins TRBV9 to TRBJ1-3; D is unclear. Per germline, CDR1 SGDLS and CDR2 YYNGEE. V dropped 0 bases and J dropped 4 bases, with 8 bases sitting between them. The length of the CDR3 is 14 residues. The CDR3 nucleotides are TGTGCCAGCAGCGTAGAAGCAATGGGAAACACCATATATTTT. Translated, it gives CASSVEAMGNTIYF.

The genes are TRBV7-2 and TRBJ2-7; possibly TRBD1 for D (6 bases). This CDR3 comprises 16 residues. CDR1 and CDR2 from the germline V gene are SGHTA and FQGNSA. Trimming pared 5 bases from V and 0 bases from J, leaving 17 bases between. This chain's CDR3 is CASSHTRDTASYEQYF. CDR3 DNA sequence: TGTGCCAGCAGCCATACCCGGGACACAGCCTCCTACGAGCAGTACTTC.

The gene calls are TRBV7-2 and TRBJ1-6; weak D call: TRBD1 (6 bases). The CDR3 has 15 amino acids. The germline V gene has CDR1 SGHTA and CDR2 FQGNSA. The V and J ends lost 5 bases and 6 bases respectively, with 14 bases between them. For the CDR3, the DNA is TGTGCCAGCAGCACCCAGGGGCAGGGTAATTCACCCCTCCACTTT. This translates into CASSTQGQGNSPLHF.

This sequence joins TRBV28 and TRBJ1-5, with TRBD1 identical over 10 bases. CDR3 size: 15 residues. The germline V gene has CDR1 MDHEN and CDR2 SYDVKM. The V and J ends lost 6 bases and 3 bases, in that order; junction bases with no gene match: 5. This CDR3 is CASRWDRGPNQPQHF. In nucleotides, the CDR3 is TGTGCCAGCAGGTGGGACAGGGGACCCAATCAGCCCCAGCATTTT.